Listed here are 23 T cell receptor beta chains from one sample, sequenced in a study of CD8+CD57+ T cells in acquired aplastic anemia. CDR3 and TCR beta VDJ profiling relied on a genomic DNA template. MiXCR, applied by TCRdb to the reads, yields one record per CDR3 protein. The sample lists 200,000 to 250,000 distinct CDR3 sequences, roughly 35% occurring once. Sequences were obtained from sorted CD4+, CD8+, or CD8+CD57+ T cells (not recorded which) from PBMCs. The origin of the receptors is a human donor in good health, serving as a control.

This clonotype was detected many times. The chain combines TRBV19 with TRBJ2-3; tentative D call: TRBD2 (6 bases). Trimming pared 4 bases from V and 2 bases from J, leaving 25 bases between. The CDR3 is 19 residues long. Per the germline V gene, CDR1 is LNHDA and CDR2 is SQIVND (reference sequence). CDR3 nucleotide sequence: TGTGCCAGTAGTAGTTGGGCGGGACTTTCAACAACTACCACAGATACGCAGTATTTT. It specifies CASSSWAGLSTTTTDTQYF. The full variable domain, rest sourced from reference TRBV19 and TRBJ2-3, is DGGITQSPKYLFRKEGQNVTLSCEQNLNHDAMYWYRQDPGQGLRLIYYSQIVNDFQKGDIAEGYSVSREKKESFPLTVTSAQKNPTAFYLCASSSWAGLSTTTTDTQYFGPGTRLTVL.

In the case of this clonotype: A much larger clone differs from this one at a single base, so this may be a read error. The chain employs TRBV11-2 and TRBJ2-7; the match to TRBD2 covers 11 bases. The CDR3 spans 16 residues. Germline CDR1 SGHAT, CDR2 FQNNGV. Losses at the gene ends were 3 bases for V and 0 bases for J; bases not matched to a gene: 4. CDR3 DNA sequence: TGTGCCAGCAGCTTGCAGGGGACTAGCGGCTCCTACGAGCAGTACTTC. Its protein product is CASSLQGTSGSYEQYF.

This clonotype was counted at least ten times. The chain joins TRBV19 to TRBJ2-5; no clear D. Germline V gene sequence: CDR1 LNHDA, CDR2 SQIVND (reference sequence). CDR3 length equals 14 residues. The V gene lost 1 base and the J gene lost 5 bases, with 11 bases spanning the gap. CDR3 in DNA: TGTGCCAGTAGTATAGGGGGTAGCATCGAGACCCAGTACTTC. This codes for CASSIGGSIETQYF.

This clonotype was picked up many times. The chain uses TRBV19 and TRBJ1-1, with D possibly being TRBD1 (6 bases). Germline V gives CDR1 LNHDA, CDR2 SQIVND (reference sequence). This CDR3 has 13 residues. Trimming pared 6 bases from V and 1 base from J, leaving 9 bases between. The CDR3 DNA follows: TGTGCCAGTAGGGACAGTCCGAACACTGAAGCTTTCTTT. Translation gives CASRDSPNTEAFF.

This clonotype was recorded many times. V usage is TRBV7-2 and J usage is TRBJ1-1; unclear D gene. Trimming removed 0 bases from V and 0 bases from J, with 11 bases in between. Germline lookup yields CDR1 SGHTA and CDR2 FQGNSA. The CDR3 contains 16 residues. The CDR3 sequence is CASSLARSSLNTEAFF. In DNA form, the CDR3 reads TGTGCCAGCAGCTTAGCGCGAAGCAGTTTGAACACTGAAGCTTTCTTT.

The CDR3 spells CAIKTSSGQGTYNEQFF. CDR3 bases: TGTGCCATCAAGACTTCATCGGGACAGGGGACCTACAATGAGCAGTTCTTC. The chain employs TRBV10-3 and TRBJ2-1, with 10 nucleotides matching TRBD1. With V trimmed by 7 bases and J by 2 bases, 11 bases remained unmatched. Germline V gene data show CDR1 as ENHRY and CDR2 as SYGVKD. The CDR3 runs to 17 residues.

About this clonotype itself: A much bigger clone sits one base away, suggesting this may be a read error. The gene calls are TRBV10-3 and TRBJ1-6; no reliable D call. Germline assignment: CDR1 ENHRY and CDR2 SYGVKD. This CDR3 has 14 residues. V was trimmed by 2 bases and J by 4 bases, leaving 6 bases between them. The CDR3 sequence: CAISEGRYNSPLHF. The CDR3 DNA sequence: TGTGCCATCAGTGAGGGACGGTATAATTCACCCCTCCACTTT.

The table lists this clonotype with a few counts. V usage is TRBV6-4 and J usage is TRBJ1-1; 8 positions agree with TRBD1. Losses at the gene ends were 8 bases for V and 1 base for J; bases not matched to a gene: 12. Germline-derived CDR1 and CDR2 are MRHNA and SNTAGT. CDR3 length equals 16 residues. The CDR3 DNA follows: TGTGCCAGCCGACAGGGGAGCCAACACCCGAACACTGAAGCTTTCTTT. Its protein product is CASRQGSQHPNTEAFF.

This clonotype was picked up many times. This chain uses TRBV20-1 with TRBJ2-5; 10 bases align to TRBD2. The CDR3 covers 15 residues. The V gene end was trimmed by 3 bases and the J gene end by 4 bases; junction bases not matched to a gene: 8. Germline values: CDR1 DFQATT, CDR2 SNEGSKA (reference sequence). DNA for the CDR3: TGCAGTGCTAGGCGGACTAGCGGCGAGGGAGAGACCCAGTACTTC. Protein product: CSARRTSGEGETQYF.

Points on this clonotype: It may be a read error: a sequence one base away is much more abundant. The chain combines TRBV5-1 with TRBJ1-5, with D tentatively TRBD1 (5 bases). The CDR3 sequence is 13 residues long. CDR1 is SGHRS, CDR2 YFSETQ, per germline. The CDR3 coding sequence is TGCGCCGGCAGCTTTGGAGGGGATCAGCCCCAGCATTTT. The encoded protein is CAGSFGGDQPQHF.

The V call is TRBV20-1, the J call TRBJ1-2, with a possible D match to TRBD1 (6 bases). The CDR3 loop spans 16 amino acids. The germline V and J ends were trimmed by 0 bases and 4 bases, with 18 bases remaining between them. The germline gives CDR1 DFQATT, CDR2 SNEGSKA (reference sequence). This CDR3 reads CSARDPTPVTGYGYTF. In DNA form, the CDR3 reads TGCAGTGCTAGAGATCCTACCCCCGTGACAGGCTATGGCTACACCTTC.

This clonotype was seen repeatedly, ten times or more. The chain combines TRBV19 with TRBJ2-7; possibly TRBD2 for D (6 bases). This CDR3 contains 14 residues. Germline values: CDR1 LNHDA, CDR2 SQIVND (reference sequence). V lost 4 bases to trimming and J lost 0 bases, with 10 bases between them. The CDR3 DNA sequence: TGTGCCAGTAGTACGGGACTCCACTCCTACGAGCAGTACTTC. Its protein is CASSTGLHSYEQYF. The variable domain in full, with the rest retrieved from reference TRBV19 and TRBJ2-7, is DGGITQSPKYLFRKEGQNVTLSCEQNLNHDAMYWYRQDPGQGLRLIYYSQIVNDFQKGDIAEGYSVSREKKESFPLTVTSAQKNPTAFYLCASSTGLHSYEQYFGPGTRLTVT.

The V call is TRBV28, the J call TRBJ2-5, with D perhaps TRBD2 (5 bases). The CDR3 contains 12 residues. Germline CDR1 MDHEN, CDR2 SYDVKM. Trimming stripped 11 bases from V and 6 bases from J, with 16 bases between. The chain's CDR3 is CAAQRPGKTQYF. DNA for the CDR3: TGTGCCGCCCAAAGACCCGGGAAGACCCAGTACTTC.

This clonotype was found many times. The chain is built from TRBV24-1 and TRBJ2-1; tentative D call: TRBD2 (5 bases). Germline CDR1 is KGHDR and CDR2 is SFDVKD. This CDR3 comprises 15 residues. V was shortened by 5 bases and J by 5 bases, with 15 bases between the two germline ends. The CDR3 DNA sequence: TGTGCCACCAGTGGTTGGGGTAGGGAGAACAATGAGCAGTTCTTC. Protein product: CATSGWGRENNEQFF.

V gene TRBV5-1 combines with J gene TRBJ1-1, with TRBD1 as a possible D gene (6 bases). The CDR3 spans 15 residues. V gave up 4 bases and J gave up 0 bases, with 13 bases separating them. Per the germline V gene, CDR1 is SGHRS and CDR2 is YFSETQ. CDR3 coding DNA: TGCGCCAGCAGCGGGGGCTCTGGGATGAACACTGAAGCTTTCTTT. Its protein is CASSGGSGMNTEAFF.

The CDR3, as DNA: TGTGCCAGCAGCTTATGGGGACAATCAAGCACAGATACGCAGTATTTT. This sequence encodes CASSLWGQSSTDTQYF. This sequence joins TRBV13 and TRBJ2-3; maybe TRBD1 (6 bases). V was trimmed by 2 bases and J by 0 bases, leaving 12 bases between them. Per the germline V gene, CDR1 is PRHDT and CDR2 is FYEKMQ (reference sequence). The CDR3 has 16 residues.

This clonotype was counted ten times or more. The chain combines TRBV29-1 with TRBJ1-3; D ambiguous. V was trimmed by 5 bases and J by 2 bases, leaving 10 bases between them. Looked up from germline, CDR1 is SQVTM and CDR2 is ANQGSEA. The CDR3 sequence is 13 residues long. The CDR3 region is CSVSVGTGNTIYF. The CDR3 DNA follows: TGCAGCGTTTCTGTCGGAACTGGAAACACCATATATTTT.

This clonotype was counted ten times or more. The chain joins TRBV5-6 to TRBJ1-2; D gene uncertain. Germline assignment: CDR1 SGHDT and CDR2 YYEEEE. This CDR3 comprises 12 residues. V shed 0 bases and J shed 9 bases, with 9 bases lying between them. CDR3 in amino acids: CASSLGTVRYTF. In nucleotides, the CDR3 is TGTGCCAGCAGCTTGGGGACCGTCCGCTACACCTTC.

V and J are TRBV29-1 and TRBJ1-1, with a possible D match to TRBD1 (5 bases). Germline V gene sequence: CDR1 SQVTM, CDR2 ANQGSEA. With 0 bases removed from V and 5 bases from J, the gap between germline ends came to 10 bases. The CDR3 extends over 13 amino acids. The CDR3 is CSVEDGAGTEAFF. For the CDR3, the DNA is TGCAGCGTTGAAGATGGGGCGGGAACTGAAGCTTTCTTT.

This clonotype was recorded at least ten times. This sequence joins TRBV14 and TRBJ1-3; the D gene is possibly TRBD1 (6 bases). From germline, CDR1 is SGHDN and CDR2 FVKESK. Trimming shortened V by 3 bases and J by 0 bases, and 12 bases separated the two germline ends. CDR3 length: 16 amino acids. The CDR3: CASSQTGPLSGNTIYF. The CDR3 bases are TGTGCCAGCAGCCAGACAGGTCCGCTCTCTGGAAACACCATATATTTT.

This clonotype has only a few counts. The CDR3: CASSFGGAGANVLTF. CDR3 DNA: TGTGCCAGCAGTTTCGGGGGGGCTGGGGCCAACGTCCTGACTTTC. The chain uses TRBV12-3 or TRBV12-4 and TRBJ2-6; TRBD2 agrees at 8 bases. This CDR3 is built from 15 residues. The V and J ends lost 3 bases and 2 bases, in that order; junction bases with no gene match: 0.

The chain joins TRBV6-1 to TRBJ2-7; the D gene is possibly TRBD1 (7 bases). The CDR3 is made up of 15 amino acids. Trimming removed 3 bases at V and 0 bases at J, with 12 bases between. Germline assignment: CDR1 MNHNS and CDR2 SASEGT. CDR3 sequence: CASSDGGDSSYEQYF. CDR3 in DNA: TGTGCCAGCAGTGATGGCGGGGACAGCTCCTACGAGCAGTACTTC.

The genes are TRBV6-1 and TRBJ1-1; D gene unclear. The CDR3 loop spans 13 amino acids. Trimming removed 5 bases from V and 4 bases from J, with 11 bases in between. Germline CDR1 is MNHNS and CDR2 is SASEGT. The CDR3 DNA sequence: TGTGCCAGCAGTCCCCTGGTGGTCACTGAAGCTTTCTTT. This codes for CASSPLVVTEAFF.